This TCR beta chain was obtained from a study of T cell responses to AZD1222 COVID-19 vaccine. Whole-study results and caveats: Vaccination with two AZD1222 doses was followed by a rise in Spike-specific TCR breadth and depth.

Remarks on this clone: The antigen is undetermined.

Germline V CDR1 and CDR2: MDHEN, SYDVKM. J lost 2 bases, V lost 10 bases, and 4 bases had no gene match. The CDR3 has 13 amino acids. Sequenced by immunoSEQ multiplex PCR; TCRdb stores in-frame clones only, minus some. There are 110,000 to 150,000 clones in the sample; about 92% occur only once, and less than 3.5% lies in the top ten. This rearrangement joins TRBV28 to TRBJ1-5; 8 nucleotides match TRBD1. The specimen was peripheral blood, collected 28 days after the second AZD1222 dose. The receptor's source is an adult who received the AZD1222 COVID-19 vaccine. CDR3 protein: CATLTGGNQPQHF. The CDR3 bases are TGTGCCACATTGACAGGGGGCAATCAGCCCCAGCATTTT.